The present T cell receptor (beta chain) was sequenced within a study of blood T cell repertoires in COVID-19. Seattle cases were enrolled at active infection and followed longitudinally. Using immunoSEQ multiplex PCR, the repertoire was profiled, and TCRdb retains in-frame clones only, with some absent. The data show about 200,000 clones, 75% to 85% seen once. The CDR3 sequence is 16 residues long. V was clipped by 1 base and J by 5 bases; unmatched bases: 10. CDR1 is SGHNT and CDR2 is YYREEE in the germline V gene (reference sequence). Sequenced sample: peripheral blood. This receptor was obtained from a woman over 75 with COVID-19, enrolled during active disease. The rearrangement joins TRBV5-4 to TRBJ2-7; 9 bases are shared with TRBD1. Here the CDR3 DNA reads TGTGCCAGCAGCTTGCGATCGGGACAGGGTTTTAACGAGCAGTACTTC. Amino acids: CASSLRSGQGFNEQYF.